Each of the 20 T cell receptor beta chains below was sequenced from the same sample in a study of blood T cell repertoires in COVID-19. The assay was immunoSEQ multiplex PCR, and TCRdb's table has in-frame clones only and misses some. The profile shows about 99,000 clones, roughly 87% of them singletons. Sample: peripheral blood. The receptors derive from a human donor in a cohort sampled during active COVID-19.

The chain recombines TRBV19 with TRBJ1-3; D call uncertain. The germline V gene encodes CDR1 LNHDA and CDR2 SQIVND (reference sequence). The CDR3 is 15 residues long. V lost 4 bases and J 0 bases, leaving 10 bases between the germline ends. This chain's CDR3 is CASSSDTLSGNTIYF. CDR3 sequence (DNA): TGTGCCAGTAGTAGCGACACTCTCTCTGGAAACACCATATATTTT.

The chain links TRBV5-5 to TRBJ1-5; D is undetermined. The CDR3 sequence is 15 residues long. Germline assignment: CDR1 SGHKS and CDR2 YYEKEE (reference sequence). Trimming left V 2 bases short and J 0 bases short, with 9 bases between. The CDR3 sequence is CASSFSPYSNQPQHF. CDR3 nucleotide sequence: TGTGCCAGCAGCTTTTCCCCGTATAGCAATCAGCCCCAGCATTTT.

This chain connects TRBV9 to TRBJ1-6; TRBD1 agrees at 7 bases. CDR3 size: 16 residues. Per germline, CDR1 SGDLS and CDR2 YYNGEE. The junction had 8 bases not matched to a gene; V was cut back by 3 bases and J by 5 bases. CDR3 in amino acids: CASSEDRVGNNSPLHF. In DNA, the CDR3 is TGTGCCAGCAGCGAAGACAGGGTAGGAAATAATTCACCCCTCCACTTT.

The CDR3 DNA reads TGTGCCAGCAGCTTTTGGGAGAGCTCTGGAAACACCATATATTTT. It codes for CASSFWESSGNTIYF. This chain uses TRBV5-6 with TRBJ1-3; D not certain. This CDR3 is built from 15 residues. Trimming shortened V by 2 bases and J by 0 bases, and 9 bases separated the two germline ends. Germline loops: CDR1 SGHDT, CDR2 YYEEEE.

The rearrangement links TRBV13 to TRBJ2-3; 9 nucleotides match TRBD1. J was trimmed by 3 bases and V by 5 bases; bases with no gene match: 3. CDR1 is PRHDT and CDR2 is FYEKMQ in the germline V gene (reference sequence). The CDR3 covers 14 residues. The CDR3 is CASSPGTGTDTQYF. The DNA of the CDR3 is TGTGCCAGCAGCCCCGGGACAGGGACAGATACGCAGTATTTT.

The chain links TRBV2 to TRBJ2-3; 8 positions match TRBD2. The CDR3 length is 15 residues. Losses at the gene ends were 7 bases for V and 0 bases for J; bases not matched to a gene: 6. Germline loops: CDR1 SNHLY, CDR2 FYNNEI. The CDR3 loop is CASIRREGSTDTQYF. CDR3 bases: TGTGCCAGCATTCGCCGGGAGGGAAGCACAGATACGCAGTATTTT.

The CDR3 nucleotides are TGTGCCAGCAGGTACCTTATCGGGGCAGGGGTAGAGACCCAGTACTTC. It specifies CASRYLIGAGVETQYF. The chain couples TRBV3-1 (or the pseudogene TRBV3-2) to TRBJ2-5; perhaps TRBD1 as D (6 bases). This CDR3 contains 16 residues. Deletions cut 6 bases from V and 4 bases from J, with 21 bases between. The germline CDR1 and CDR2 sequences are LGHDT and YNNKEL (reference sequence).

The chain uses TRBV3-1 (or the pseudogene TRBV3-2) and TRBJ1-1, with TRBD1 matching 11 bases. V lost 4 bases, J lost 1 base, and 5 bases stayed unmatched. CDR3 length equals 16 residues. CDR1 and CDR2 (germline): LGHDT, YNNKEL (reference sequence). Here the CDR3 DNA reads TGTGCCAGCAGCCCCCGGGACAGGGGGTCGAACACTGAAGCTTTCTTT. Residues: CASSPRDRGSNTEAFF.

The chain combines TRBV28 with TRBJ2-2, with D possibly being TRBD1 (5 bases). The CDR3 contains 17 residues. Trimming stripped 1 base from V and 4 bases from J, with 16 bases between. The V gene's germline CDR1 is MDHEN and CDR2 SYDVKM. The CDR3 coding sequence is TGTGCCAGCAGTTTATCCCGGTTTCAGGGTAGCACCGGGGAGCTGTTTTTT. This encodes CASSLSRFQGSTGELFF.

The J gene is TRBJ1-2, the V gene TRBV24-1; weak D call: TRBD1 (6 bases). V was cut by 2 bases and J by 4 bases, with 13 bases left in between. The CDR3 spans 15 residues. The germline V gene has CDR1 KGHDR and CDR2 SFDVKD. The CDR3 DNA is TGTGCCACCAGTGATTCCCTGACAGGCCCCTATGGCTACACCTTC. Translation: CATSDSLTGPYGYTF.

The chain links TRBV6-5 to TRBJ1-6, with 7 bases fitting TRBD1. The V gene's germline CDR1 is MNHEY and CDR2 SVGAGI. The CDR3 sequence is 12 residues long. The V gene end was trimmed by 7 bases and the J gene end by 10 bases; junction bases not matched to a gene: 4. The CDR3 nucleotides are TGTGCCAGCACCCAGACAGGGTCACCCCTCCACTTT. Its translation is CASTQTGSPLHF.

There are a few counts of this clone. J is TRBJ1-1 and V is TRBV5-6; 9 bases align to TRBD1. The CDR3 has 18 amino acids. CDR1 is SGHDT and CDR2 is YYEEEE in the germline V gene. V shed 3 bases and J 2 bases; nucleotides not matched to a gene: 14. CDR3 DNA: TGTGCCAGCAGCTCGCTTACACCGGGACAGGGACCCAACACTGAAGCTTTCTTT. Amino acids: CASSSLTPGQGPNTEAFF.

This chain uses TRBV4-1 with TRBJ2-1, with TRBD2 matching over 13 bases. The V and J ends lost 7 bases and 6 bases, in that order; junction bases with no gene match: 6. CDR1 is MGHRA, CDR2 YSYEKL, per germline. The CDR3 loop spans 15 amino acids. The CDR3 region is CASTELAGGLNEQFF. The CDR3 nucleotides read TGCGCCAGCACCGAACTAGCGGGGGGGCTCAATGAGCAGTTCTTC.

This chain uses TRBV18 with TRBJ1-4, with TRBD1 matching over 12 bases. This CDR3 spans 15 amino acids. CDR1 and CDR2 from the germline V gene are KGHSH and LQKENI. After removal of 5 bases from V and 7 bases from J, the junction contained 5 bases not matched to a gene. CDR3 in amino acids: CASSSGQGAFEKLFF. CDR3 in DNA: TGTGCCAGCTCATCGGGACAGGGGGCTTTTGAAAAACTGTTTTTT.

The genes are TRBV4-1 and TRBJ1-1; TRBD1 aligns across 7 bases. The CDR3 sequence is 15 residues long. The V segment lost 4 bases and the J segment 0 bases; nucleotides outside the gene matches: 5. CDR1 and CDR2 (germline): MGHRA, YSYEKL. CDR3 in amino acids: CASSPSDRLNTEAFF. The CDR3 nucleotides are TGCGCCAGCAGCCCGTCGGACAGGTTGAACACTGAAGCTTTCTTT.

This rearrangement joins TRBV7-2 to TRBJ2-5, with TRBD2 matching 10 bases. There are 15 residues in the CDR3. CDR1 and CDR2 from the germline V gene are SGHTA and FQGNSA. Trimming cost V 0 bases and J 4 bases; bases outside gene matches: 2. CDR3 DNA: TGTGCCAGCAGCTTAGCGAGCGGGGGGGCAGAGACCCAGTACTTC. Translated, it gives CASSLASGGAETQYF.

This CDR3 is CASSAAGALNNEQFF. Written as DNA, the CDR3 is TGTGCCAGCAGCGCAGCGGGGGCCCTTAACAATGAGCAGTTCTTC. The V and J genes are TRBV7-6 and TRBJ2-1; 8 nucleotides line up with TRBD2. Germline V gene sequence: CDR1 SGHVS, CDR2 FNYEAQ. CDR3 length: 15 residues. After removal of 5 bases from V and 5 bases from J, the junction contained 8 bases not matched to a gene.

V gene TRBV2 combines with J gene TRBJ1-2, with a tentative D call TRBD1 (5 bases). Germline CDR1 SNHLY, CDR2 FYNNEI. V lost 6 bases and J 5 bases, leaving 16 bases between the germline ends. The CDR3 spans 14 residues. CDR3 in DNA: TGTGCCAGCAGCGACAGCCAAGACTCATATGGCTACACCTTC. It specifies CASSDSQDSYGYTF. The complete variable domain, with remaining parts taken from reference TRBV2 and TRBJ1-2, reads EPEVTQTPSHQVTQMGQEVILRCVPISNHLYFYWYRQILGQKVEFLVSFYNNEISEKSEIFDDQFSVERPDGSNFTLKIRSTKLEDSAMYFCASSDSQDSYGYTFGSGTRLTVV.

The V call is TRBV6-6, the J call TRBJ1-5; D perhaps matches TRBD1 (5 bases). Germline CDR1 is MNHNY and CDR2 is SVGAGI (reference sequence). This CDR3 comprises 14 residues. The ends were cut back, 2 bases at V and 9 bases at J, with 14 bases in the middle. CDR3 sequence reads: CASSYATALRPQHF. Here the CDR3 DNA reads TGTGCCAGCAGTTACGCGACAGCACTACGGCCCCAGCATTTT.

The chain employs TRBV28 and TRBJ2-2; D perhaps matches TRBD2 (6 bases). The germline V gene has CDR1 MDHEN and CDR2 SYDVKM. This CDR3 has 14 amino acids. Trimming stripped 4 bases from V and 2 bases from J, with 8 bases between. CDR3 coding DNA: TGTGCCAGCAGTTGGGACTTAAACACCGGGGAGCTGTTTTTT. This encodes CASSWDLNTGELFF.